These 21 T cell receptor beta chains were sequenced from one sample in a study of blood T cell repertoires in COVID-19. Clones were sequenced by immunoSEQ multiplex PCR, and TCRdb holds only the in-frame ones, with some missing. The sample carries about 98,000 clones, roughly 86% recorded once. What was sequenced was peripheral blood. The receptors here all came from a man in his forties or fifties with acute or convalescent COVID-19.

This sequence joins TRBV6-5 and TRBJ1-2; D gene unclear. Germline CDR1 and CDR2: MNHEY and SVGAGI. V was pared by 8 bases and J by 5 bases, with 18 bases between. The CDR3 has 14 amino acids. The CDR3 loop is CASGGMERAYGYTF. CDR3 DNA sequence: TGTGCCAGCGGCGGGATGGAAAGGGCGTATGGCTACACCTTC.

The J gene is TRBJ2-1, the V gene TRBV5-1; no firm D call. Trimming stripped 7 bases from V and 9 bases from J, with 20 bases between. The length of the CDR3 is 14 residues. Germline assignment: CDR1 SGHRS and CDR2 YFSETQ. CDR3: CASGRENPSTEQFF. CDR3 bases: TGCGCCAGCGGGCGTGAGAACCCGTCTACTGAGCAGTTCTTC.

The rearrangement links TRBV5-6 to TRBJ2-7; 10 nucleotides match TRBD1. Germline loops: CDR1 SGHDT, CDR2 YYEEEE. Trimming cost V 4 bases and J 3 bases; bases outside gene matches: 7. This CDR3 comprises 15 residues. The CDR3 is CASSRPGQGLYEQYF. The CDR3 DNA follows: TGTGCCAGCAGCCGACCGGGACAGGGGCTCTACGAGCAGTACTTC.

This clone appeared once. The CDR3 spells CASSTGTLNTGELFF. The CDR3 bases are TGCGCCAGCAGCACCGGGACTCTAAACACCGGGGAGCTGTTTTTT. The V call is TRBV5-1, the J call TRBJ2-2, with D maybe TRBD2 (6 bases). Trimming took off 4 bases at V and 2 bases at J, with 12 bases between the two ends. The CDR3 has 15 residues. Germline loops: CDR1 SGHRS, CDR2 YFSETQ.

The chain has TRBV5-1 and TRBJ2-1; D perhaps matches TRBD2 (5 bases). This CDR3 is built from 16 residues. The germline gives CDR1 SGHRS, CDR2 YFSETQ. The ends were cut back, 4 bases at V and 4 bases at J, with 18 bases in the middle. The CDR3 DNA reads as TGCGCCAGCAGCGTTCGGCTAGCAACACCTTACAATGAGCAGTTCTTC. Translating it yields CASSVRLATPYNEQFF. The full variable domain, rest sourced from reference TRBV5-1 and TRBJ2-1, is KAGVTQTPRYLIKTRGQQVTLSCSPISGHRSVSWYQQTPGQGLQFLFEYFSETQRNKGNFPGRFSGRQFSNSRSEMNVSTLELGDSALYLCASSVRLATPYNEQFFGPGTRLTVL.

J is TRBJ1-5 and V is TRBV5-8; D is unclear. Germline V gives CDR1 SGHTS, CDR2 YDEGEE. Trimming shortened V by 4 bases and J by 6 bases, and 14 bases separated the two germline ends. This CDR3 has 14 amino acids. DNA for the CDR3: TGTGCCAGCAGCCGTCGACATGGTCCTCAGCCCCAGCATTTT. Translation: CASSRRHGPQPQHF.

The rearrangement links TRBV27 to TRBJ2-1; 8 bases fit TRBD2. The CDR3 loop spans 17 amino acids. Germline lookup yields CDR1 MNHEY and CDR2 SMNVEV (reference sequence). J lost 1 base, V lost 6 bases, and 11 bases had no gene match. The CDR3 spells CASSPPAAGGSYNEQFF. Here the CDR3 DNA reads TGTGCCAGCAGCCCTCCCGCTGCGGGAGGATCCTACAATGAGCAGTTCTTC.

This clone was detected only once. CDR3 loop: CASRSGYGYTF. CDR3 DNA sequence: TGTGCCAGCAGGAGCGGCTATGGCTACACCTTC. The chain employs TRBV6-6 and TRBJ1-2; no definite D call. The CDR3 extends over 11 amino acids. Germline assignment: CDR1 MNHNY and CDR2 SVGAGI (reference sequence). V gave up 6 bases and J gave up 4 bases, with 6 bases separating them.

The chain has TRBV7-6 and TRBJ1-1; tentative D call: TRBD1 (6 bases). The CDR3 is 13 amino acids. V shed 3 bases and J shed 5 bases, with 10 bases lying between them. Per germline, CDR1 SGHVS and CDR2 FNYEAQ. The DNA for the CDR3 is TGTGCCAGCAGCTTGGGGGGGCATACTGAAGCTTTCTTT. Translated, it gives CASSLGGHTEAFF.

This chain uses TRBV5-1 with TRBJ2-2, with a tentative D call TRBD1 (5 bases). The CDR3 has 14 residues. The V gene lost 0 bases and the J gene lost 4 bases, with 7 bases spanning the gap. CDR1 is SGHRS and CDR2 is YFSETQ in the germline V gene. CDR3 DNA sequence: TGCGCCAGCAGCTTGGGCAGGGCCACCGGGGAGCTGTTTTTT. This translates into CASSLGRATGELFF.

In DNA form, the CDR3 reads TGTGCCTGGAGTAATCTCGGGAGAGGCGCCGGGGAGCTGTTTTTT. Translating gives CAWSNLGRGAGELFF. The chain couples TRBV30 to TRBJ2-2; possibly TRBD2 for D (6 bases). Looked up from germline, CDR1 is GTSNPN and CDR2 is SVGIG (reference sequence). This CDR3 has 15 amino acids. V was cut by 2 bases and J by 6 bases, with 16 bases left in between.

CDR3 nucleotide sequence: TGTGCCAGCAGCGTTCTCACAGGGACGGTCGGCTACACCTTC. Translation gives CASSVLTGTVGYTF. V usage is TRBV2 and J usage is TRBJ1-2, with D perhaps TRBD1 (6 bases). Between the trimmed V and J ends, which lost 6 bases and 8 bases, there was a span of 19 bases. Looked up from germline, CDR1 is SNHLY and CDR2 is FYNNEI. This CDR3 contains 14 residues.

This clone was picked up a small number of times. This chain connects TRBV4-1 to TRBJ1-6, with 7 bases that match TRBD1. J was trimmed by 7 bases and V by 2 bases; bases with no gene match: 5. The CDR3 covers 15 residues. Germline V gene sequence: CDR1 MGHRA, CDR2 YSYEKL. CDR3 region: CASSQQDRENSPLHF. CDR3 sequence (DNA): TGCGCCAGCAGCCAACAAGACAGGGAGAATTCACCCCTCCACTTT.

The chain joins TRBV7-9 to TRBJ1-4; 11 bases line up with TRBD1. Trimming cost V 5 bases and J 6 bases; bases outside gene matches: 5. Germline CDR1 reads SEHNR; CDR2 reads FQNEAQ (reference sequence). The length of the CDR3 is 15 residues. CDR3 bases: TGTGCCAGCAGCCGTATGGGACAGGGGGATGAAAAACTGTTTTTT. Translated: CASSRMGQGDEKLFF.

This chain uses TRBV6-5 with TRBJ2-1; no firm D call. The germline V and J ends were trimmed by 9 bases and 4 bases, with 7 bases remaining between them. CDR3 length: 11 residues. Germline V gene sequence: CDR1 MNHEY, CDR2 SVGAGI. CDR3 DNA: TGTGCCAGTTACGGTTACAATGAGCAGTTCTTC. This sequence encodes CASYGYNEQFF.

The CDR3 nucleotides are TGTGCCAGTATGGGACAGGGGTATAATCAGCCCCAGCATTTT. As protein: CASMGQGYNQPQHF. The chain links TRBV19 to TRBJ1-5; 10 bases are a match to TRBD1. Germline V gene lookup returns CDR1 LNHDA and CDR2 SQIVND (reference sequence). The ends lost 7 bases at V and 4 bases at J; junction bases unmatched: 4. This CDR3 comprises 14 residues.

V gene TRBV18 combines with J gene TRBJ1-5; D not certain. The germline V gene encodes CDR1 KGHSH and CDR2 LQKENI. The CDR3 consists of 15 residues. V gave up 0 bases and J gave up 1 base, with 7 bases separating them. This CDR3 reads CASSPPGGSNQPQHF. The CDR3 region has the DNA TGTGCCAGCTCACCACCTGGAGGGAGCAATCAGCCCCAGCATTTT.

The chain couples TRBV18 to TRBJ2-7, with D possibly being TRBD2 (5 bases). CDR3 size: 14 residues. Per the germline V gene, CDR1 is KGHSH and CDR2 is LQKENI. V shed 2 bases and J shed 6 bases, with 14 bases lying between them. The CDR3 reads CASSPGPPGGEQYF. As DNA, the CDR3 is TGTGCCAGCTCACCAGGCCCCCCAGGAGGCGAGCAGTACTTC.

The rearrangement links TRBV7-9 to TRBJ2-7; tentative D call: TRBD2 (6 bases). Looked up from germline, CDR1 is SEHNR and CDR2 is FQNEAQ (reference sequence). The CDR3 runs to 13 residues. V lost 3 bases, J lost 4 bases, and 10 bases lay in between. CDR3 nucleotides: TGTGCCAGCAGCTTTCCGGGAGCTTACGAGCAGTACTTC. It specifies CASSFPGAYEQYF.

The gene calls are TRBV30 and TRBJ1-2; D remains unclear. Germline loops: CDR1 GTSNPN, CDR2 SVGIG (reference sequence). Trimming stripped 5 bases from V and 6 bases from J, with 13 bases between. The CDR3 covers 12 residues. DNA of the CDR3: TGTGCCTGGGGCAGTCCACCGAATGGCTACACCTTC. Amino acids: CAWGSPPNGYTF.

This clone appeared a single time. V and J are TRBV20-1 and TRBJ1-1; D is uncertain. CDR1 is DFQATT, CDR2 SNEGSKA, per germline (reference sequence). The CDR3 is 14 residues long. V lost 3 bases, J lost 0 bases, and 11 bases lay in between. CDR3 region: CSASHGGMNTEAFF. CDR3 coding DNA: TGCAGTGCTAGTCACGGCGGCATGAACACTGAAGCTTTCTTT.